The TCR beta chain under discussion was sequenced for a study of OX40 agonist ivuxolimab in advanced cancers. Study context: Ivuxolimab, an antibody that agonizes OX40 (CD134), was administered to the patients. The study enrolled dose-escalation patients with hepatocellular carcinoma, melanoma, renal cell or head and neck cancer.

Produced via immunoSEQ multiplex PCR; TCRdb's table is partial and in-frame only. The sample comprises 45,000 to 65,000 clones, 60% to 80% of which are singletons, and 2% to 2.5% rests with the top ten. This clone occurred a few times. The CDR3 sequence is 16 residues long. The ends were cut back, 1 base at V and 3 bases at J, with 12 bases in the middle. Per germline, CDR1 SEHNR and CDR2 FQNEAQ (reference sequence). The input for sequencing was CD4+ or CD8+ T cells sorted from blood, taken in a trial of the OX40 agonist ivuxolimab. J is TRBJ2-2 and V is TRBV7-9; D is possibly TRBD2 (5 bases). The TCR sequence derives from an adult with an advanced solid tumor such as melanoma, head and neck, liver or kidney cancer. The CDR3 DNA sequence: TGTGCCAGCAGCTTAGGTGCGGGCTTCTACACCGGGGAGCTGTTTTTT. This encodes CASSLGAGFYTGELFF.